The 8 T cell receptor beta chains below come from one sample, sequenced in a study of blood T cell repertoires in COVID-19. Using immunoSEQ multiplex PCR, the repertoire was profiled, and TCRdb retains in-frame clones only, with some absent. The table has under 250,000 clones, 90% to 95% seen once. What was sequenced was peripheral blood. These receptor sequences come from a man aged 25 to 45 with acute or convalescent COVID-19.

This clone occurred once. J is TRBJ1-2 and V is TRBV20-1; D is ambiguous. The CDR3 consists of 11 residues. Germline loops: CDR1 DFQATT, CDR2 SNEGSKA (reference sequence). CDR3 protein: CSMRDYYGYTF. CDR3 bases: TGCAGCATGAGGGATTACTATGGCTACACCTTC.

The rearrangement joins TRBV4-2 to TRBJ2-3, with 11 bases aligning to TRBD2. The germline CDR1 and CDR2 sequences are LGHNA and YNFKEQ. V shed 3 bases, J shed 4 bases, and the junction held 6 bases outside the gene matches. The CDR3 is 16 amino acids. CDR3 nucleotide sequence: TGTGCCAGCAGCCATGATCGGACTAGCGGGTCAGATACGCAGTATTTT. Translating gives CASSHDRTSGSDTQYF.

The V call is TRBV3-1 (or the pseudogene TRBV3-2), the J call TRBJ2-3; D gene unclear. Germline assignment: CDR1 LGHDT and CDR2 YNNKEL (reference sequence). V lost 6 bases and J lost 3, with 4 bases in between. The CDR3 extends over 11 amino acids. The CDR3 sequence: CASSPTDTQYF. CDR3 DNA sequence: TGTGCCAGCAGTCCTACAGATACGCAGTATTTT.

The V and J genes are TRBV19 and TRBJ1-2; the match to TRBD1 covers 7 bases. Germline loops: CDR1 LNHDA, CDR2 SQIVND (reference sequence). The CDR3 loop spans 16 amino acids. V shed 6 bases, J shed 0 bases, and the junction held 10 bases outside the gene matches. The CDR3 here is CASRMTGRMANYGYTF. For the CDR3, the DNA is TGTGCCAGTAGGATGACAGGGCGAATGGCTAACTATGGCTACACCTTC.

The rearrangement links TRBV6-5 to TRBJ1-2, with a tentative D call TRBD1 (5 bases). Germline CDR1 reads MNHEY; CDR2 reads SVGAGI. The V end lost 6 bases, the J end lost 0 bases, and 11 bases lay between the germline ends. This CDR3 is 14 amino acids long. CDR3 sequence reads: CASRGTATNYGYTF. The CDR3 nucleotides are TGTGCCAGCAGGGGGACTGCGACTAACTATGGCTACACCTTC.

The chain has TRBV14 and TRBJ2-7; weak D call: TRBD2 (5 bases). Germline V CDR1 and CDR2: SGHDN, FVKESK. With 1 base removed from V and 3 bases from J, the gap between germline ends came to 13 bases. The CDR3 has 15 residues. CDR3 in amino acids: CASSQGGNPLYEQYF. The CDR3 DNA is TGTGCCAGCAGCCAAGGAGGGAACCCCCTCTACGAGCAGTACTTC.

V is TRBV2 and J is TRBJ2-1; 8 bases line up with TRBD2. Germline V CDR1 and CDR2: SNHLY, FYNNEI. The CDR3 consists of 16 residues. Unmatched junction bases numbered 15, after V lost 6 bases and J lost 8 bases. Here the CDR3 DNA reads TGTGCCAGCAGGAGCCGGACTAGCCCTAAGGTCCATGAGCAGTTCTTC. Protein: CASRSRTSPKVHEQFF.

This chain connects TRBV12-5 to TRBJ1-6; no reliable D call. Germline assignment: CDR1 LGHNT and CDR2 FRNRAP. The CDR3 totals 15 residues. Trimming left V 0 bases short and J 5 bases short, with 8 bases between. CDR3 sequence: CASGLVIRDNSPLHF. In DNA form, the CDR3 reads TGTGCTAGTGGTTTGGTAATACGGGATAATTCACCCCTCCACTTT.